This T cell receptor beta chain was recorded in a study of blood T cell repertoires in COVID-19. Study-wide background: From T cells, B-cell-depleted T cells, or PBMCs came the material, which was cDNA or gDNA.

The CDR3 covers 13 residues. CDR1 and CDR2 (germline): SNHLY, FYNNEI. The V and J ends lost 8 bases and 2 bases respectively, with 12 bases between them. The protocol was immunoSEQ multiplex PCR, while the TCRdb copy is restricted to in-frame clones and leaves out a portion. The sample has about 310,000 clones; approximately 90% are singletons. This clonotype was sampled from a man aged 18 to 30 with active or convalescent COVID-19. The sequenced sample was peripheral blood. The chain links TRBV2 to TRBJ1-2, with a tentative D call TRBD1 (5 bases). The CDR3 region is CASPQGRNYGYTF. The CDR3 DNA follows: TGTGCCAGCCCTCAGGGAAGGAACTATGGCTACACCTTC.